Reported below is one T cell receptor beta chain. The antigen it binds to is not known. Base qualities are not recorded, but no much larger clone differs from it by a single base. The donors were healthy, HIV-negative adults who had no recently reported acute infections or vaccinations. Every donor was a Caucasian adult residing in Nashville, Tennessee, USA. CD4+ T cells were enriched through magnetic negative selection, after which naive cells were positively selected on CD45RA and the remaining negative fraction served as the memory subset. Blood was collected by leukapheresis, and PBMCs were isolated by Ficoll-Histopaque density gradient centrifugation and then cryopreserved in liquid nitrogen vapor phase. Analytical flow cytometry was used to check the purity and quantity of each magnetically sorted T cell population. Genomic DNA was isolated from each sorted fraction and quantified by UV absorbance on a Nanodrop 2000c.

Trimming removed 4 bases from V and 5 bases from J, leaving 7 bases between the germline ends. The CDR3 holds 12 amino acids from the cysteine to the phenylalanine. Just CDR3 DNA is preserved here, 36 bases in frame from base 1. CDR1 and CDR2 are read off the germline V gene as SGDLS and YYNGEE. These data come from a study of shared clonotypes between healthy human individuals (dated by TCRdb to between 2020 and 2021). Regarding the complete study: The cohort comprised a couple of women and a few men aged 18 to 49 years. The study deeply sequenced blood TCR repertoires of several healthy adults to estimate repertoire size and the extent of clonotype sharing between individuals. For each donor, three plates each were used for CD4 naive and CD4 memory, two plates were used for CD8 naive, and one plate was used for CD8 memory. Different laboratories and diverse techniques were used to prepare libraries and sequence TCR repertoires, to increase sequencing depth and limit assay-specific biases. Per donor, leukapheresis produced somewhere between about 0.9 and 10 billion PBMCs.

TCR CDR3 regions were amplified from genomic DNA by multiplex PCR using the deep immunoSEQ assay. For each cell subset, the extracted genomic DNA was distributed evenly across all wells of several immunoSEQ 96-well plates, and each plate served as one replicate. For sorted subsets, roughly 200 ng of genomic DNA, equivalent to some 33,000 T cell genomes, went into each replicate PCR. Purified libraries were measured with a Qubit 3.0 fluorometer, size-checked on a Bioanalyzer 2100, and measured again with the KAPA Library Quantification kit. Every immunoSEQ 96-well plate was sequenced on a separate single-read 150-cycle Illumina NextSeq 550 flow cell. In the paper's pipeline: Because the immunoSEQ output held only junctional sequences and lacked quality scores, the filtering could not match the filtering applied to full-length reads. To assign V/J genes and CDR3, sequences were annotated against IMGT germline references using PyIR, a Python wrapper for IgBLAST v1.9. Reads were removed for weak V/J assignments (E-value above 1e-6), missing CDR3, stop codons, out-of-frame junctions, or ambiguous translated residues. V3J clonotypes were defined as sequences sharing the same inferred V gene, J gene, and CDR3 amino acid sequence. To compute the percentage overlap between repertoires, the number of shared unique clonotypes was divided by the size of the smaller repertoire. Richness of each repertoire was evaluated using RTK rarefaction, the Chao1 estimator, and Recon v2.1 estimates of unobserved clonotypes. Generation probabilities for all TCRbeta clonotypes obtained by the gDNA method from four donors were computed using OLGA. TCRdb limited this immuneACCESS table to in-frame rearrangements with V and J called. A share of clones is missing; checked studies link under half to unresolved V genes, and the rest is unexplained. V, J and clone size reflect that table, while D and trimming were determined from the DNA. This sample is represented by 1,500,000 or so clones; approximately 98.5% of them were singletons. The biggest ten clones account for roughly 0.35% of the sample.

Broader findings and caveats from the paper: About 5% of naive CD4, 3.5% of naive CD8, 2% to 2.5% of memory CD4, and approximately 0.39% of memory CD8 clonotypes were shared across a handful of donors. Rarefaction of sorted-subset datasets indicated incomplete sequencing despite the large sequencing depth. Higher generation probabilities were observed for clonotypes shared by all four sorted-subset donors than for non-shared clonotypes. Naive subsets generally had larger estimated clonotype richness than memory subsets. Pairwise subsampling indicated that sequencing depth was expected to affect the degree of clonotype sharing among donors. The small number of donors limited the genetic and exposure-history diversity represented. Sampling was restricted to blood, and TCR repertoires in tissue are likely to differ from TCR repertoires in blood.

The chain couples TRBV9 to TRBJ2-1, with no confident D gene call. The TCR sequence derives from a man in his thirties or forties in good health. Sequenced input: naive CD4+ T cells sorted from blood. Sample cell subset or site, as interpreted from the label and publication: CD45RA+ positively selected. The CDR3 reads as follows: CASSFHDNEQFF. The nucleotide sequence reads TGTGCCAGCAGCTTCCATGACAATGAGCAGTTCTTC.